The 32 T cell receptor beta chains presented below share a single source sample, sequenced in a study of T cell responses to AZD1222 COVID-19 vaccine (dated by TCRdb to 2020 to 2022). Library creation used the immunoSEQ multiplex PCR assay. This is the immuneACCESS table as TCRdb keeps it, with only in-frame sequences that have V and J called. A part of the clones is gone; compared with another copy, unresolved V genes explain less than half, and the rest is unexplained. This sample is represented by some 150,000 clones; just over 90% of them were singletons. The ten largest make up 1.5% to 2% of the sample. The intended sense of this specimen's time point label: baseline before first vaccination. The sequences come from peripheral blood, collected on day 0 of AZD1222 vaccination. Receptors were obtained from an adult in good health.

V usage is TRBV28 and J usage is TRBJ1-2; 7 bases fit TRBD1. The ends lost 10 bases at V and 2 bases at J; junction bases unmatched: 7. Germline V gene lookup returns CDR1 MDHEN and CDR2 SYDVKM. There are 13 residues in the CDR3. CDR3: CATDRTGNYGYTF. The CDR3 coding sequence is TGTGCCACCGACCGGACAGGCAACTATGGCTACACCTTC.

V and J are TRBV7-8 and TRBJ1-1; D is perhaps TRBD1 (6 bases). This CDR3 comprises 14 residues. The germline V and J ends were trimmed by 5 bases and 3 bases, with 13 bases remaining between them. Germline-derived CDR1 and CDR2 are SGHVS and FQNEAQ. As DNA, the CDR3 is TGTGCCAGCAGCCTCTTACAGGGTTACACTGAAGCTTTCTTT. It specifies CASSLLQGYTEAFF. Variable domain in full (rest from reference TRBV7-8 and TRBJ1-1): GAGVSQSPRYKVAKRGQDVALRCDPISGHVSLFWYQQALGQGPEFLTYFQNEAQLDKSGLPSDRFFAERPEGSVSTLKIQRTQQEDSAVYLCASSLLQGYTEAFFGQGTRLTVV.

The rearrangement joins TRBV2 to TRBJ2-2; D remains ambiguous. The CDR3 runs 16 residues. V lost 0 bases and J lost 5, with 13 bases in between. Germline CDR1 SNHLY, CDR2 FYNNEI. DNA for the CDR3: TGTGCCAGCAGTGAAGCGCTTCCACGGCTAACCGGGGAGCTGTTTTTT. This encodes CASSEALPRLTGELFF.

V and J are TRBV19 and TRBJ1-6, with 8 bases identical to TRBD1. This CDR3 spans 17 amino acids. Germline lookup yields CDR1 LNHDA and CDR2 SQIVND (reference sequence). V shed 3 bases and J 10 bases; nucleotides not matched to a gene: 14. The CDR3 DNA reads TGTGCCAGTAGTATCTCGGCCCCCGGGACAGGAGCCTCACCCCTCCACTTT. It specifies CASSISAPGTGASPLHF.

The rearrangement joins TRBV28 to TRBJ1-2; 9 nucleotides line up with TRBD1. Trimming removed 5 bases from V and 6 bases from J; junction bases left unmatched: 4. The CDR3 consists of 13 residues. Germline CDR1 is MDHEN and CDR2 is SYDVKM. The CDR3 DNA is TGTGCCAGCAGTCTGAGGACAGGGGATGGCTACACCTTC. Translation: CASSLRTGDGYTF.

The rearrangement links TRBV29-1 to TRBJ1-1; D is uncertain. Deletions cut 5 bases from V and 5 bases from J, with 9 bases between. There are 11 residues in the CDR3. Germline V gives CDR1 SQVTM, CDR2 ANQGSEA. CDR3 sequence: CSVSSGTEAFF. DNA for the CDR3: TGCAGCGTTTCAAGCGGTACTGAAGCTTTCTTT.

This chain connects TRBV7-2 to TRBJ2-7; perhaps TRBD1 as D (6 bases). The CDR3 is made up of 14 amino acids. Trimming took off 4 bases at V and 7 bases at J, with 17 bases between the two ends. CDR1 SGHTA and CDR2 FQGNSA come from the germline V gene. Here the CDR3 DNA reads TGTGCCAGCAGCTCGAACAGGGATTCGGGAGAGCAGTACTTC. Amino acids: CASSSNRDSGEQYF.

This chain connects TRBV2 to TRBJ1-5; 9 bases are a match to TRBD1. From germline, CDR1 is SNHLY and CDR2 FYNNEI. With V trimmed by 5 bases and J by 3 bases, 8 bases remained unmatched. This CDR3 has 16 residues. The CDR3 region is CASSKERTGVNQPQHF. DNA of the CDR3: TGTGCCAGCAGTAAGGAGAGGACAGGGGTCAATCAGCCCCAGCATTTT.

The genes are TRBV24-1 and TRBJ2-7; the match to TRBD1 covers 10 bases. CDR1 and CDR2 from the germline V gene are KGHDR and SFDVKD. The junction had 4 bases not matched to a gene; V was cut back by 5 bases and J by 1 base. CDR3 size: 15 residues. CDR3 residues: CATSGGTGVSYEQYF. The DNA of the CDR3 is TGTGCCACCAGTGGAGGGACAGGGGTTTCCTACGAGCAGTACTTC.

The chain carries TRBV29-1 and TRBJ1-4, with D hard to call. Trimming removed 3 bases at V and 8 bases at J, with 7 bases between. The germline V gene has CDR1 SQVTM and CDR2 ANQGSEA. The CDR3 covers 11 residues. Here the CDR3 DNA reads TGCAGCGTTGAGGAATCCGAAAAACTGTTTTTT. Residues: CSVEESEKLFF.

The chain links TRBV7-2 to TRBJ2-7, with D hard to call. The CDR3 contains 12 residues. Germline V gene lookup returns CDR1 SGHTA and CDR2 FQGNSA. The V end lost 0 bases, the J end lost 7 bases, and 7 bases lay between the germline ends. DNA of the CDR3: TGTGCCAGCAGCTTAGCGAACATGGAGCAGTACTTC. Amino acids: CASSLANMEQYF.

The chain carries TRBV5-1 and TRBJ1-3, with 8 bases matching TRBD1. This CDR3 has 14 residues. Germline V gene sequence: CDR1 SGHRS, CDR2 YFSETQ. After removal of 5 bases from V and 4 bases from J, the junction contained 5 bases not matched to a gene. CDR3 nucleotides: TGCGCCAGCAGGGCGACAGGGGAAGGAAACACCATATATTTT. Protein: CASRATGEGNTIYF. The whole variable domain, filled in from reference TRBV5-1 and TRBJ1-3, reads KAGVTQTPRYLIKTRGQQVTLSCSPISGHRSVSWYQQTPGQGLQFLFEYFSETQRNKGNFPGRFSGRQFSNSRSEMNVSTLELGDSALYLCASRATGEGNTIYFGEGSWLTVV.

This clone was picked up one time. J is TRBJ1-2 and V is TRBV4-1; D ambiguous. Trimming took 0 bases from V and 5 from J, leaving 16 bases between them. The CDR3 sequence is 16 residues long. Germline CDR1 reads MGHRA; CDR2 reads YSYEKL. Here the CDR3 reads CASSQEAQQRSYGYTF. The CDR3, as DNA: TGCGCCAGCAGCCAAGAGGCACAACAGCGAAGTTATGGCTACACCTTC.

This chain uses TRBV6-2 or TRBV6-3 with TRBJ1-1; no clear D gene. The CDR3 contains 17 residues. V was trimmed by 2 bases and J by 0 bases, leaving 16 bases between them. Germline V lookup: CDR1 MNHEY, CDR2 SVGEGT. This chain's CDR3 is CASSYAPVIGLNTEAFF. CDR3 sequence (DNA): TGTGCCAGCAGTTACGCTCCGGTTATAGGACTGAACACTGAAGCTTTCTTT.

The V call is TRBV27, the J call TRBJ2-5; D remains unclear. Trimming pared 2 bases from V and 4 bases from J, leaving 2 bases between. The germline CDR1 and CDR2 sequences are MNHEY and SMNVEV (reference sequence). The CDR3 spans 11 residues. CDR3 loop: CASSLPETQYF. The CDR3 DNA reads TGTGCCAGCAGTTTACCAGAGACCCAGTACTTC.

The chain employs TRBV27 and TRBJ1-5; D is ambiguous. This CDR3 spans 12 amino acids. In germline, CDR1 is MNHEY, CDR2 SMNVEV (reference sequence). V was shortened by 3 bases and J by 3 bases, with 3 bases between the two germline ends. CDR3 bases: TGTGCCAGCAGTTTTCCCAATCAGCCCCAGCATTTT. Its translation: CASSFPNQPQHF.

CDR3 sequence reads: CAISESVDTQYF. CDR3 bases: TGTGCCATCAGTGAGTCAGTAGATACGCAGTATTTT. The chain uses TRBV10-3 and TRBJ2-3; D unresolved. V lost 0 bases and J lost 5, with 3 bases in between. From germline, CDR1 is ENHRY and CDR2 SYGVKD. The CDR3 extends over 12 amino acids.

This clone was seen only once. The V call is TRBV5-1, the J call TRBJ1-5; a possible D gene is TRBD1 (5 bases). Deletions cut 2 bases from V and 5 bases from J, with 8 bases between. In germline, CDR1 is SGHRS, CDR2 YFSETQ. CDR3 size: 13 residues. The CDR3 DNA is TGCGCCAGCAGCTTTGGCAGGGATCAGCCCCAGCATTTT. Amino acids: CASSFGRDQPQHF.

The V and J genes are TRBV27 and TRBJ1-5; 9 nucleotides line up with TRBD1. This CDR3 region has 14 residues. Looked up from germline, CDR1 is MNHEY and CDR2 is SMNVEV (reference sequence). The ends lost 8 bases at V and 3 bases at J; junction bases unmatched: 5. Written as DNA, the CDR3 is TGTGCCAGCCGACAGGGGGGGCCCAATCAGCCCCAGCATTTT. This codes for CASRQGGPNQPQHF.

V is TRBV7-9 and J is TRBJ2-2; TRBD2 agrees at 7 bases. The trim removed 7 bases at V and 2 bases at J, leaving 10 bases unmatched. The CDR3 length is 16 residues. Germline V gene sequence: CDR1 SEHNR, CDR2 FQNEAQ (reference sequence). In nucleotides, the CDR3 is TGTGCCAGCACCTCAAAAGCTAGCGGAAACACCGGGGAGCTGTTTTTT. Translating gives CASTSKASGNTGELFF.

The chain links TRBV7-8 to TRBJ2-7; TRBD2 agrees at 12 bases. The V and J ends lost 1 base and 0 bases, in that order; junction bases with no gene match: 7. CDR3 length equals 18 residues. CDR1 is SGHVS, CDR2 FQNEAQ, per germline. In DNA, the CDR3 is TGTGCCAGCAGCTTAGGCCTAGCGGGGGGGCCCCCCTCCTACGAGCAGTACTTC. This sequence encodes CASSLGLAGGPPSYEQYF.

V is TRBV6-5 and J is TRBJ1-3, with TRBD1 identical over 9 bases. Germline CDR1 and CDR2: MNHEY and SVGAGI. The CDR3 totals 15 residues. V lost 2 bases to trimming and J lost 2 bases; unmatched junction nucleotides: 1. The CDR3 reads CASSYDRGTGNTIYF. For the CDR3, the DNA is TGTGCCAGCAGTTACGACAGGGGGACTGGAAACACCATATATTTT.

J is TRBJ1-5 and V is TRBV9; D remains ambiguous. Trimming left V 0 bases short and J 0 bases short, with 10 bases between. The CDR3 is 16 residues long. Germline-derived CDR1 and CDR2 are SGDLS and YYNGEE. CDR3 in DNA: TGTGCCAGCAGCGTAGGGGGAACGGATAGCAATCAGCCCCAGCATTTT. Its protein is CASSVGGTDSNQPQHF.

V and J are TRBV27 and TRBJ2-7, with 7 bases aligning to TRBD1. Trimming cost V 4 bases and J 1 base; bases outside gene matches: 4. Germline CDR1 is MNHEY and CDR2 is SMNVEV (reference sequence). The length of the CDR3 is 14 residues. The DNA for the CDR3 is TGTGCCAGCAGTTCTAGGGACAGTTCCTACGAGCAGTACTTC. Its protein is CASSSRDSSYEQYF.

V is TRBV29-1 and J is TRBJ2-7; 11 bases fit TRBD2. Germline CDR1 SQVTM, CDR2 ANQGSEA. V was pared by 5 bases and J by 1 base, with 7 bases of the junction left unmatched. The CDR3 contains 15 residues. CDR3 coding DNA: TGCAGCGTTCTCAAACTAGCGGGGGTTTCCTACGAGCAGTACTTC. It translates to CSVLKLAGVSYEQYF.

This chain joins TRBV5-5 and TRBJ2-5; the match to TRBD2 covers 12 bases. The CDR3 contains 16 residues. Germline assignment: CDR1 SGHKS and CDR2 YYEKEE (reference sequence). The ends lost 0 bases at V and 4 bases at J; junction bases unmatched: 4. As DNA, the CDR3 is TGTGCCAGCAGCTTGGACCCTAGCGGGGGGGGAGAGACCCAGTACTTC. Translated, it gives CASSLDPSGGGETQYF.

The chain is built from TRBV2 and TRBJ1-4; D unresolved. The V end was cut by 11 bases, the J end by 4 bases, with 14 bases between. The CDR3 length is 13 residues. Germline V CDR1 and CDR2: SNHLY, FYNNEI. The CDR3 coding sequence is TGTGCCGGGAGCTCGGTGATTAATGAAAAACTGTTTTTT. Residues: CAGSSVINEKLFF.

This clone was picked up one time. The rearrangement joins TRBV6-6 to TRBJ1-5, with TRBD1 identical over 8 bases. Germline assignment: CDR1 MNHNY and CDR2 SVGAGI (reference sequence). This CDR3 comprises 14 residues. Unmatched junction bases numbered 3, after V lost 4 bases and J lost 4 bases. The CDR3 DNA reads TGTGCCAGCAGTTTGACAGGGGCGAATCAGCCCCAGCATTTT. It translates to CASSLTGANQPQHF.

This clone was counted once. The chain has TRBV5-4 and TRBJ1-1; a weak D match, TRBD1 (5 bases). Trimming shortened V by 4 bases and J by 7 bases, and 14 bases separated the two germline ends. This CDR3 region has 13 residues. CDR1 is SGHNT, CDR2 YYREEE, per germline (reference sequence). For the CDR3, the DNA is TGTGCCAGCAGCCGGGACGGGACCATTGAAGCTTTCTTT. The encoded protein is CASSRDGTIEAFF. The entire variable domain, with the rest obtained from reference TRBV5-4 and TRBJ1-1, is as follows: ETGVTQSPTHLIKTRGQQVTLRCSSQSGHNTVSWYQQALGQGPQFIFQYYREEENGRGNFPPRFSGLQFPNYSSELNVNALELDDSALYLCASSRDGTIEAFFGQGTRLTVV.

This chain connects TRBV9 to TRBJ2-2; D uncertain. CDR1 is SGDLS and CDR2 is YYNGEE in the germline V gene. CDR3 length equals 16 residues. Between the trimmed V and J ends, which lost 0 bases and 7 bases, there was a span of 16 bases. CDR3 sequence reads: CASSVDPVGYGGELFF. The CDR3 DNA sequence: TGTGCCAGCAGCGTAGACCCCGTAGGGTACGGCGGGGAGCTGTTTTTT.

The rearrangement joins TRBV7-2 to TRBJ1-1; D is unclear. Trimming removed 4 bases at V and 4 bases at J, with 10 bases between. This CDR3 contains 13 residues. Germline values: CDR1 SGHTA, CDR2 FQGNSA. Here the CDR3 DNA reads TGTGCCAGCAGCTCTCTGGGCCCCACTGAAGCTTTCTTT. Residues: CASSSLGPTEAFF.

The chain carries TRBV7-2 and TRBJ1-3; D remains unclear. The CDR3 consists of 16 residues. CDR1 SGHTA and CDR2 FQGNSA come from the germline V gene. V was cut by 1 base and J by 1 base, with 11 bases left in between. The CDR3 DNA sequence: TGTGCCAGCAGCTTAGTTCAGGATTTTTCTGGAAACACCATATATTTT. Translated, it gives CASSLVQDFSGNTIYF.